A selection of T cell receptor beta chains follows, all from one sample in a study of blood T cell repertoires in COVID-19. TCRdb's table, derived via immunoSEQ multiplex PCR, lists solely in-frame clones and lacks some. The sample records around 150,000 clones, over 85% being singletons. Material for sequencing was peripheral blood. These receptors all stem from a man in his sixties with active or convalescent COVID-19. Each CDR3 is given with its conserved first and last residue. The D gene is left open where the match is weak. Size is stated for part of the rows, as once, few or many counts, or as a class when the clone is expanded.

>TRBV4-1|TRBD1|NA|TRBJ1-6
CASSQQTGGGGSPLHF
TGCGCCAGCAGCCAACAGACAGGGGGCGGGGGTTCACCCCTCCACTTT
>TRBV2|TRBD2|NA|TRBJ2-3
CASSQREGISDTQYF
TGTGCCAGCAGTCAGCGGGAGGGCATCTCAGATACGCAGTATTTT
>TRBV5-1|TRBD2|once|TRBJ2-5
CASSWGGRQETQYF
TGCGCCAGCAGCTGGGGGGGTCGCCAAGAGACCCAGTACTTC
>TRBV7-2|NA|NA|TRBJ1-2
CASSLGLNRYYGYTF
TGTGCCAGCAGCTTAGGCCTCAACAGATACTATGGCTACACCTTC
>TRBV12-3/TRBV12-4|NA|NA|TRBJ2-3
CASRAFSTDTQYF
TGTGCCAGCAGGGCATTTAGCACAGATACGCAGTATTTT
>TRBV5-4|NA|NA|TRBJ2-6
CASSPLYKGSSGANVLTF
TGTGCCAGCAGCCCTTTATACAAAGGGAGCTCTGGGGCCAACGTCCTGACTTTC
>TRBV7-9|TRBD1|NA|TRBJ1-4
CASSLVGTVNEKLFF
TGTGCCAGCAGCTTAGTTGGGACAGTTAATGAAAAACTGTTTTTT
>TRBV29-1|TRBD2|NA|TRBJ2-5
CSVEGTSGILETQYF
TGCAGCGTTGAGGGGACTAGCGGGATACTAGAGACCCAGTACTTC
>TRBV5-1|TRBD2|NA|TRBJ2-2
CASSLGTSLGELFF
TGCGCCAGCAGCTTGGGGACTAGTCTCGGGGAGCTGTTTTTT
>TRBV7-9|NA|once|TRBJ2-5
CASSSLETQYF
TGTGCCAGCAGCTCATTGGAGACCCAGTACTTC
>TRBV5-8|NA|NA|TRBJ2-1
CASSSQGMGYNEQFF
TGTGCCAGCAGCTCGCAGGGGATGGGGTACAATGAGCAGTTCTTC
>TRBV7-2|NA|NA|TRBJ1-6
CASSLESQGTFYNSPLHF
TGTGCCAGCAGCTTAGAATCCCAGGGGACCTTCTATAATTCACCCCTCCACTTT
>TRBV5-6|NA|NA|TRBJ1-1
CASSLTQALNTEAFF
TGTGCCAGCAGCTTAACGCAGGCCCTGAACACTGAAGCTTTCTTT
>TRBV25-1|NA|NA|TRBJ1-2
CASSSWGSGYTF
TGTGCCAGCAGTTCGTGGGGCTCTGGCTACACCTTC
>TRBV5-1|TRBD1|NA|TRBJ1-1
CASSLGQGTYTEAFF
TGCGCCAGCAGCCTAGGACAGGGGACTTATACTGAAGCTTTCTTT
>TRBV10-2|NA|NA|TRBJ2-3
CASSRTYTSTDTQYF
TGCGCCAGCAGCCGCACCTATACTAGCACAGATACGCAGTATTTT
>TRBV5-1|NA|NA|TRBJ2-6
CASSLNSNGANVLTF
TGCGCCAGCAGCTTGAACTCTAACGGGGCCAACGTCCTGACTTTC
>TRBV4-1|NA|once|TRBJ2-5
CASSQVRETQYF
TGCGCCAGCAGCCAAGTGCGGGAGACCCAGTACTTC
>TRBV5-4|TRBD2|once|TRBJ2-7
CASSYPGLAGSYEQYF
TGTGCCAGCAGCTATCCGGGACTAGCGGGCTCCTACGAGCAGTACTTC
>TRBV5-4|TRBD2|NA|TRBJ2-1
CASSLSSGRYNEQFF
TGTGCCAGCAGCTTGTCTAGCGGGAGATACAATGAGCAGTTCTTC
>TRBV5-5|NA|NA|TRBJ2-7
CASSLVAADSYEQYF
TGTGCCAGCAGCTTGGTAGCGGCTGATTCCTACGAGCAGTACTTC
>TRBV7-9|NA|once|TRBJ1-1
CASSTQTGNTEAFF
TGTGCCAGCAGCACGCAGACGGGGAACACTGAAGCTTTCTTT
>TRBV20-1|NA|NA|TRBJ1-2
CSASITENRGYTF
TGCAGTGCTAGTATAACGGAGAATAGGGGCTACACCTTC
>TRBV2|NA|NA|TRBJ1-3
CASSNSGNTIYF
TGTGCCAGCAGTAACTCGGGAAACACCATATATTTT
>TRBV3-1/TRBV3-2|NA|NA|TRBJ1-1
CASSQGGMAEAFF
TGTGCCAGCAGCCAGGGCGGGATGGCTGAAGCTTTCTTT
>TRBV10-2|TRBD1|NA|TRBJ1-1
CASTARGLEGTEAFF
TGCGCCAGCACCGCTAGGGGGCTGGAGGGCACTGAAGCTTTCTTT
>TRBV7-9|NA|once|TRBJ1-1
CASSSPRAGLNTEAFF
TGTGCCAGCAGCTCTCCTCGGGCAGGGCTGAACACTGAAGCTTTCTTT
>TRBV6-4|TRBD1|NA|TRBJ1-3
CASSPTGGFGNTIYF
TGTGCCAGCAGTCCGACAGGGGGCTTTGGAAACACCATATATTTT
>TRBV6-5|TRBD1|NA|TRBJ1-1
CASSTGTGVGAFF
TGTGCCAGCAGTACCGGGACAGGGGTTGGAGCTTTCTTT
>TRBV23-1|TRBD1|NA|TRBJ1-5
CASSYRPGQSSWLYQPQHF
TGCGCCAGCAGCTACAGGCCGGGACAGAGCTCCTGGCTTTATCAGCCCCAGCATTTT
>TRBV27|TRBD2|NA|TRBJ2-1
CASSLLAGGWDEQFF
TGTGCCAGCAGTTTACTAGCGGGAGGGTGGGATGAGCAGTTCTTC
>TRBV6-1|NA|NA|TRBJ2-7
CASSEGWSSYEQYF
TGTGCCAGCAGTGAAGGTTGGAGCTCCTACGAGCAGTACTTC
>TRBV12-3/TRBV12-4|TRBD1|NA|TRBJ2-7
CASRRDSSYEQYF
TGTGCCAGCAGAAGGGACAGTTCCTACGAGCAGTACTTC
>TRBV12-3/TRBV12-4|NA|NA|TRBJ2-7
CASSRLDEQYF
TGTGCCAGCAGCAGACTAGACGAGCAGTACTTC
>TRBV3-1/TRBV3-2|NA|few|TRBJ1-2
CASSQDRGGYTF
TGTGCCAGCAGCCAAGACAGGGGCGGCTACACCTTC
>TRBV9|TRBD1|NA|TRBJ1-3
CASSTTGGLGGNTIYF
TGTGCCAGCAGCACCACAGGGGGATTAGGTGGAAACACCATATATTTT
>TRBV2|NA|NA|TRBJ1-1
CASNQITGKAFF
TGTGCCAGCAACCAGATAACGGGGAAAGCTTTCTTT
>TRBV5-8|NA|NA|TRBJ1-1
CASSWGPISVGTEAFF
TGTGCCAGCAGCTGGGGCCCTATTTCAGTGGGCACTGAAGCTTTCTTT
>TRBV6-6|TRBD2|once|TRBJ2-1
CASSPLAGASNEQFF
TGTGCCAGCAGCCCCCTTGCGGGAGCGAGCAATGAGCAGTTCTTC
>TRBV19|NA|NA|TRBJ1-2
CASSPTAWDYGYTF
TGTGCCAGTAGTCCTACAGCTTGGGACTATGGCTACACCTTC
>TRBV9|NA|NA|TRBJ2-2
CASSVGPGDTGELFF
TGTGCCAGCAGCGTAGGGCCAGGGGATACCGGGGAGCTGTTTTTT
>TRBV28|TRBD1|NA|TRBJ2-5
CASYGQGTETQYF
TGTGCCAGCTACGGACAGGGGACGGAGACCCAGTACTTC
>TRBV3-1/TRBV3-2|NA|NA|TRBJ1-2
CASSLVSRGSNGYTF
TGTGCCAGCAGCCTCGTAAGCAGGGGATCGAATGGCTACACCTTC
>TRBV27|TRBD2|NA|TRBJ2-1
CASSLSILAGANEQFF
TGTGCCAGCAGTTTATCTATCCTAGCGGGGGCCAATGAGCAGTTCTTC
>TRBV20-1|TRBD1|NA|TRBJ1-3
CSASWQGDTIYF
TGCAGTGCTAGTTGGCAGGGGGACACCATATATTTT
>TRBV27|TRBD1|NA|TRBJ1-2
CASSFGQGINYGYTF
TGTGCCAGCAGTTTCGGACAGGGGATAAACTATGGCTACACCTTC
>TRBV11-2|NA|NA|TRBJ2-2
CASSPPGRQGTGELFF
TGTGCCAGCAGCCCTCCGGGCAGGCAGGGGACCGGGGAGCTGTTTTTT
>TRBV5-1|TRBD2|NA|TRBJ2-1
CASSLRTSGHYNEQFF
TGCGCCAGCAGCTTGAGGACTAGCGGACACTACAATGAGCAGTTCTTC
>TRBV3-1/TRBV3-2|NA|NA|TRBJ2-3
CASSQGQTDTQYF
TGTGCCAGCAGCCAAGGACAGACAGATACGCAGTATTTT
>TRBV11-2|NA|NA|TRBJ2-1
CASSLYGVGDYNEQFF
TGTGCCAGCAGTCTCTACGGGGTGGGAGATTACAATGAGCAGTTCTTC
>TRBV3-1/TRBV3-2|TRBD1|NA|TRBJ1-1
CASRVGTENTEAFF
TGTGCCAGCAGAGTTGGGACAGAGAACACTGAAGCTTTCTTT
>TRBV6-5|NA|NA|TRBJ1-1
CASRRQSQNTEAFF
TGTGCCAGCAGACGACAGTCCCAGAACACTGAAGCTTTCTTT
>TRBV5-1|TRBD1|NA|TRBJ2-1
CASSFRDRGLKRTSGHLYNEQFF
TGCGCCAGCAGCTTCCGGGACAGGGGGCTTAAAAGGACTAGCGGACACCTATACAATGAGCAGTTCTTC
>TRBV28|TRBD2|NA|TRBJ2-3
CASASGTSGGADTQYF
TGTGCCAGCGCATCCGGGACTAGCGGGGGGGCAGATACGCAGTATTTT
>TRBV18|TRBD1|NA|TRBJ1-5
CASSPPPRTGVNQPQHF
TGTGCCAGCTCACCACCCCCCAGGACAGGGGTTAATCAGCCCCAGCATTTT
>TRBV12-3/TRBV12-4|NA|NA|TRBJ1-2
CASTVGGFSGYTF
TGTGCCAGCACCGTGGGGGGGTTTAGCGGCTACACCTTC
>TRBV23-1|NA|NA|TRBJ1-2
CASSQKRVTYGYTF
TGCGCCAGCAGTCAAAAGCGCGTTACCTATGGCTACACCTTC